This T cell receptor beta chain was captured by sequencing in a study of T cells after yellow fever vaccination. About the research overall: Fractions of low cell number were prepared using SMART-Seq v4 Ultra Low Input. Findings and caveats of the study: Most clones from primary vaccination resurfaced after the booster (about 95% CD4, over 75% CD8). Peaking faster, on day 5 versus 15, the secondary response was nonetheless weaker.

They built TCR cDNA with 5'RACE template switching, a step that put in a universal primer site and UMIs. TCRdb reprocessed the 5' RACE reads with MiXCR, giving one entry per CDR3 protein. Of approximately 180,000 distinct CDR3 sequences detected, approximately 6.2% appear once; the ten largest clones hold nearly 3%. This clonotype was detected ten times or more. Antigen unknown. The germline CDR1 and CDR2 sequences are MGHRA and YSYEKL. The CDR3 is 12 residues long. V lost 3 bases to trimming and J lost 15 bases; unmatched junction nucleotides: 7. The input for sequencing was CD4+ T cells sorted from PBMCs, taken on the day of the first yellow fever vaccination. The rearrangement links TRBV4-1 to TRBJ2-2, with TRBD1 matching 7 bases. The source of this sequence is a man aged 18 to 30 who received the YFV17D yellow fever vaccine. This CDR3 reads CASSHAQGLLFF. CDR3 DNA: TGCGCCAGCAGCCATGCACAGGGGTTGTTGTTTTTT.